A single sample is the source of the 28 T cell receptor beta chains below, sequenced in a study of blood T cell repertoires in COVID-19. Generated by immunoSEQ multiplex PCR, the TCRdb table keeps only in-frame clones and is missing some. The repertoire holds about 80,000 clones, with approximately 86% as singletons. Input material: peripheral blood. These receptor sequences come from a man older than 75 with active or convalescent COVID-19.

This chain links TRBV6-6 with TRBJ1-4; 8 positions match TRBD1. The CDR3 totals 16 residues. Losses at the gene ends were 7 bases for V and 0 bases for J; bases not matched to a gene: 7. Germline V gives CDR1 MNHNY, CDR2 SVGAGI (reference sequence). The chain's CDR3 is CASIQGARATNEKLFF. The CDR3 bases are TGTGCCAGCATCCAGGGGGCGAGAGCAACTAATGAAAAACTGTTTTTT.

The chain employs TRBV28 and TRBJ1-1, with D tentatively TRBD1 (6 bases). The CDR3 consists of 14 residues. V lost 3 bases, J lost 4 bases, and 12 bases lay in between. In germline, CDR1 is MDHEN, CDR2 SYDVKM. The CDR3 sequence is CASSFGGATTEAFF. The CDR3 DNA reads TGTGCCAGCAGTTTCGGGGGGGCTACCACTGAAGCTTTCTTT.

V is TRBV3-1 (or the pseudogene TRBV3-2) and J is TRBJ2-2; D perhaps matches TRBD1 (6 bases). The CDR3 totals 15 residues. Germline lookup yields CDR1 LGHDT and CDR2 YNNKEL (reference sequence). V lost 6 bases and J 2 bases, leaving 13 bases between the germline ends. The CDR3 DNA follows: TGTGCCAGCAGACAGGGCAATTATAACACCGGGGAGCTGTTTTTT. Protein product: CASRQGNYNTGELFF.

This rearrangement joins TRBV5-1 to TRBJ2-1; TRBD2 matches at 9 bases. V lost 4 bases and J lost 6; bases outside the gene matches: 11. Germline V gene data show CDR1 as SGHRS and CDR2 as YFSETQ. This CDR3 region has 16 residues. CDR3 DNA sequence: TGCGCCAGCAGCGTCGGGGGGACTAGCAAGTTCAATGAGCAGTTCTTC. Encoded protein: CASSVGGTSKFNEQFF.

The CDR3 DNA reads TGTGCCAGCTCACCAGGCGGGACGGCGAACACCATATATTTT. This translates into CASSPGGTANTIYF. The chain recombines TRBV18 with TRBJ1-3; a possible D gene is TRBD1 (5 bases). V dropped 2 bases and J dropped 7 bases, with 12 bases sitting between them. CDR1 is KGHSH and CDR2 is LQKENI in the germline V gene. This CDR3 has 14 residues.

In this sample, this clone turned up once. This rearrangement joins TRBV27 to TRBJ1-1, with D possibly being TRBD1 (5 bases). The germline V gene has CDR1 MNHEY and CDR2 SMNVEV (reference sequence). The CDR3 has 15 residues. Trimming removed 3 bases at V and 0 bases at J, with 11 bases between. CDR3 bases: TGTGCCAGCAGTTTGTTGCCGGGGGTGAACACTGAAGCTTTCTTT. Translation: CASSLLPGVNTEAFF.

The rearrangement uses TRBV20-1 and TRBJ1-5; D is undetermined. Germline assignment: CDR1 DFQATT and CDR2 SNEGSKA (reference sequence). V was trimmed by 3 bases and J by 11 bases, leaving 11 bases between them. This CDR3 comprises 11 residues. The CDR3 loop reads CSASWSAAQHF. CDR3 nucleotide sequence: TGCAGTGCTAGCTGGTCGGCGGCCCAGCATTTT.

This chain connects TRBV28 to TRBJ1-2; TRBD1 aligns across 8 bases. V was clipped by 3 bases and J by 2 bases; unmatched bases: 2. This CDR3 spans 14 amino acids. The germline V gene has CDR1 MDHEN and CDR2 SYDVKM. The CDR3 loop reads CASSFQGANYGYTF. In DNA form, the CDR3 reads TGTGCCAGCAGTTTCCAGGGGGCGAACTATGGCTACACCTTC.

This rearrangement joins TRBV7-9 to TRBJ1-2, with a weak D call TRBD1 (6 bases). CDR1 is SEHNR, CDR2 FQNEAQ, per germline (reference sequence). There are 14 residues in the CDR3. With 5 bases removed from V and 5 bases from J, the gap between germline ends came to 15 bases. This CDR3 reads CASSPDRRLYGYTF. The CDR3, as DNA: TGTGCCAGCAGCCCCGACAGGAGACTTTATGGCTACACCTTC.

The chain's CDR3 is CASSPGQSPQPQHF. CDR3 in DNA: TGTGCCAGCTCACCGGGACAGTCACCTCAGCCCCAGCATTTT. This chain uses TRBV18 with TRBJ1-5; 7 nucleotides agree with TRBD1. The CDR3 extends over 14 amino acids. Germline CDR1 KGHSH, CDR2 LQKENI. The ends lost 3 bases at V and 6 bases at J; junction bases unmatched: 5.

This clone was counted once. The chain joins TRBV7-2 to TRBJ2-3; TRBD2 matches at 11 bases. V was pared by 3 bases and J by 5 bases, with 1 base of the junction left unmatched. In germline, CDR1 is SGHTA, CDR2 FQGNSA. The CDR3 sequence is 14 residues long. CDR3 in amino acids: CASSFGLAGDTQYF. The CDR3 DNA is TGTGCCAGCAGCTTTGGACTAGCGGGAGATACGCAGTATTTT.

The DNA for the CDR3 is TGTGCCATCAGGCCTGGTGTGGGCGCTGGGGCCAACGTCCTGACTTTC. Protein sequence: CAIRPGVGAGANVLTF. The chain joins TRBV10-3 to TRBJ2-6; D gene unclear. The V gene's germline CDR1 is ENHRY and CDR2 SYGVKD. The V and J ends lost 6 bases and 2 bases respectively, with 14 bases between them. The CDR3 extends over 16 amino acids.

The chain uses TRBV20-1 and TRBJ1-1; a possible D gene is TRBD1 (6 bases). In germline, CDR1 is DFQATT, CDR2 SNEGSKA (reference sequence). The ends were cut back, 6 bases at V and 5 bases at J, with 10 bases in the middle. The CDR3 has 11 residues. The CDR3 reads CSAARGTEAFF. CDR3 bases: TGCAGTGCCGCCAGGGGAACTGAAGCTTTCTTT.

The genes are TRBV5-1 and TRBJ1-1, with D possibly being TRBD1 (5 bases). There are 13 residues in the CDR3. V was pared by 0 bases and J by 11 bases, with 14 bases between. Germline V CDR1 and CDR2: SGHRS, YFSETQ. The DNA of the CDR3 is TGCGCCAGCAGCTTGGGCAGGGCCGATCCGGCTTTCTTT. Protein product: CASSLGRADPAFF.

This chain connects TRBV29-1 to TRBJ2-2; D is possibly TRBD2 (6 bases). V gave up 6 bases and J gave up 3 bases, with 14 bases separating them. This CDR3 is built from 14 residues. Germline CDR1 SQVTM, CDR2 ANQGSEA. CDR3 nucleotides: TGCAGCGTCTCGACCGGGACTTACACCGGGGAGCTGTTTTTT. Encoded protein: CSVSTGTYTGELFF.

This chain uses TRBV7-9 with TRBJ1-4, with 7 bases identical to TRBD1. The J segment lost 4 bases and the V segment lost 5 bases, leaving 7 bases of the junction unmatched. This CDR3 region has 15 residues. Germline assignment: CDR1 SEHNR and CDR2 FQNEAQ (reference sequence). Here the CDR3 reads CASSPQGQINEKLFF. DNA for the CDR3: TGTGCCAGCAGCCCACAGGGACAGATTAATGAAAAACTGTTTTTT.

This clone was detected once. This rearrangement joins TRBV5-1 to TRBJ1-6; D is perhaps TRBD1 (5 bases). The CDR3 length is 15 residues. Germline V gene data show CDR1 as SGHRS and CDR2 as YFSETQ. V was clipped by 2 bases and J by 10 bases, with 16 bases between them. CDR3 loop: CASSFSARVGSPLHF. CDR3 nucleotide sequence: TGCGCCAGCAGCTTTTCCGCCAGGGTGGGATCACCCCTCCACTTT.

The rearrangement links TRBV9 to TRBJ2-1, with D possibly matching TRBD2 (6 bases). CDR3 length equals 14 residues. V lost 6 bases and J 8 bases, leaving 18 bases between the germline ends. In germline, CDR1 is SGDLS, CDR2 YYNGEE. Written as DNA, the CDR3 is TGTGCCAGCACTGAGGGACTGAGTCGTGATGAGCAGTTCTTC. This gives the protein CASTEGLSRDEQFF.

The rearrangement joins TRBV18 to TRBJ2-3, with no clear D. V lost 3 bases and J lost 1, with 11 bases in between. Germline CDR1 is KGHSH and CDR2 is LQKENI. The CDR3 has 15 amino acids. The CDR3, as DNA: TGTGCCAGCTCACCCGTTTCAACTCGCACAGATACGCAGTATTTT. This gives the protein CASSPVSTRTDTQYF.

The V call is TRBV7-9, the J call TRBJ2-7; D possibly corresponds to TRBD1 (6 bases). This CDR3 contains 13 residues. V was clipped by 5 bases and J by 6 bases, with 14 bases between them. The germline V gene encodes CDR1 SEHNR and CDR2 FQNEAQ (reference sequence). This chain's CDR3 is CASSISGAGEQYV. In DNA form, the CDR3 reads TGTGCCAGCAGCATATCAGGGGCGGGCGAGCAGTACGTC.

The gene calls are TRBV30 and TRBJ1-2; perhaps TRBD1 as D (6 bases). Germline V gives CDR1 GTSNPN, CDR2 SVGIG (reference sequence). V lost 1 base, J lost 4 bases, and 10 bases lay in between. The CDR3 spans 13 residues. CDR3 protein: CAWSEGRGYGYTF. As DNA, the CDR3 is TGTGCCTGGAGTGAAGGCAGGGGCTATGGCTACACCTTC.

This clone showed up just a few times. V is TRBV9 and J is TRBJ1-5; 7 bases are shared with TRBD1. V lost 0 bases and J lost 5; bases outside the gene matches: 5. Germline CDR1 is SGDLS and CDR2 is YYNGEE. The CDR3 contains 15 residues. The CDR3, as DNA: TGTGCCAGCAGCGTAGTAGGGGGCCGCCATCAGCCCCAGCATTTT. It is translated as CASSVVGGRHQPQHF.

This chain joins TRBV5-4 and TRBJ1-1; TRBD1 is a possible D gene (5 bases). CDR3 length: 14 residues. CDR1 is SGHNT and CDR2 is YYREEE in the germline V gene (reference sequence). Trimming stripped 0 bases from V and 3 bases from J, with 9 bases between. For the CDR3, the DNA is TGTGCCAGCAGCTTGGACAGGATGGACACTGAAGCTTTCTTT. Its translation is CASSLDRMDTEAFF. Filled out from reference TRBV5-4 and TRBJ1-1, the complete variable domain reads ETGVTQSPTHLIKTRGQQVTLRCSSQSGHNTVSWYQQALGQGPQFIFQYYREEENGRGNFPPRFSGLQFPNYSSELNVNALELDDSALYLCASSLDRMDTEAFFGQGTRLTVV.

This rearrangement joins TRBV14 to TRBJ2-6; possible D gene TRBD1, 6 bases. This CDR3 is built from 20 residues. The V end lost 1 base, the J end lost 0 bases, and 19 bases lay between the germline ends. Germline V CDR1 and CDR2: SGHDN, FVKESK. As DNA, the CDR3 is TGTGCCAGCAGCCAAGGTGTGACAGGCGGCAGAATCTCTGGGGCCAACGTCCTGACTTTC. It is translated as CASSQGVTGGRISGANVLTF.

This clone was picked up one time. This chain joins TRBV19 and TRBJ1-5; 7 positions match TRBD1. Losses at the gene ends were 4 bases for V and 1 base for J; bases not matched to a gene: 7. The CDR3 is 16 residues long. CDR1 is LNHDA, CDR2 SQIVND, per germline (reference sequence). Here the CDR3 DNA reads TGTGCCAGTAGTAAAAAGGGACAGTTAAGCAATCAGCCCCAGCATTTT. This gives the protein CASSKKGQLSNQPQHF.

This clone was counted a few times. The gene calls are TRBV30 and TRBJ1-5, with 7 bases aligning to TRBD1. CDR3 length: 13 amino acids. The ends lost 2 bases at V and 7 bases at J; junction bases unmatched: 5. CDR1 and CDR2 (germline): GTSNPN, SVGIG (reference sequence). CDR3 in DNA: TGTGCCTGGAGTTTGTCAGGGGGGCAGCCCCAGCATTTT. Protein sequence: CAWSLSGGQPQHF.

This clone came up once. The CDR3 reads CASSSTVRGGDQPQHF. CDR3 DNA sequence: TGTGCCAGCAGTTCCACCGTACGGGGTGGCGATCAGCCCCAGCATTTT. The chain has TRBV27 and TRBJ1-5; unclear D gene. The V end was cut by 4 bases, the J end by 5 bases, with 18 bases between. The CDR3 has 16 amino acids. Germline V gene sequence: CDR1 MNHEY, CDR2 SMNVEV (reference sequence).

Only a few counts were recorded for this clone. V and J are TRBV5-1 and TRBJ2-2, with a possible D match to TRBD1 (5 bases). This CDR3 spans 17 amino acids. Germline V gives CDR1 SGHRS, CDR2 YFSETQ. Between the trimmed V and J ends, which lost 4 bases and 0 bases, there was a span of 16 bases. DNA for the CDR3: TGCGCCAGCAGCCCCCCCCTCAGGGCGTCGAACACCGGGGAGCTGTTTTTT. This encodes CASSPPLRASNTGELFF.